The clone carrying this TCR beta chain appeared a single time. These data originate in a study of blood T cell repertoires in COVID-19. Study-wide context: The cDNA or gDNA used as material had been derived from T cells, B-cell-depleted T cells, or PBMCs.

TCRdb's table, derived via immunoSEQ multiplex PCR, lists solely in-frame clones and lacks some. The sample includes 300,000 to 450,000 clones, 85% of them seen just once. The ends lost 5 bases at V and 9 bases at J; junction bases unmatched: 11. The CDR3 has 14 amino acids. Per the germline V gene, CDR1 is SGHDN and CDR2 is FVKESK. The origin of this receptor is a woman aged 18-35 years with acute or convalescent COVID-19. The material sequenced was peripheral blood. J is TRBJ2-5 and V is TRBV14, with 8 bases matching TRBD2. CDR3 sequence reads: CASSTTSVSRAQYF. CDR3 coding DNA: TGTGCCAGCAGCACGACTAGCGTCTCCAGGGCCCAGTACTTC. The full variable domain, completed using reference TRBV14 and TRBJ2-5, is EAGVTQFPSHSVIEKGQTVTLRCDPISGHDNLYWYRRVMGKEIKFLLHFVKESKQDESGMPNNRFLAERTGGTYSTLKVQPAELEDSGVYFCASSTTSVSRAQYFGPGTRLLVL.